Listed below are T cell receptor beta chains from one sample, sequenced in a study of blood T cell repertoires in COVID-19. Assay: immunoSEQ multiplex PCR; the TCRdb copy retains only in-frame clones and omits some. The sample has approximately 200,000 clones; around 90% are singletons. Source material: PBMCs or T cells enriched from blood (not recorded which). These TCRs come from a woman in her 30s who had recovered from COVID-19. The CDR3 runs from the conserved cysteine through the conserved F or W. D genes are given only for firm matches.

V gene,D gene,CDR3 length,J gene,CDR3 protein
TRBV27,TRBD1,14,TRBJ1-4,CATSHRGPNEKLFF
TRBV27,TRBD1,18,TRBJ1-4,CASSSPSGQERTNEKLFF
TRBV15,TRBD1,16,TRBJ1-2,CATSRDSGTGLYGYTF
TRBV4-1,NA,17,TRBJ1-5,CASSQDVGAGEHQPQHF
TRBV6-5,TRBD1,15,TRBJ1-2,CASSYWGQGVSGYTF
TRBV5-4,TRBD1,15,TRBJ2-7,CASSEGQGGAYEQYF
TRBV11-2,TRBD2,17,TRBJ2-1,CASSLASGGPAYNEQFF
TRBV14,NA,12,TRBJ2-7,CASSQVAYEQYF
TRBV7-9,TRBD1,17,TRBJ1-3,CASSSLVGQPSGNTIYF
TRBV10-3,TRBD1,14,TRBJ1-1,CAIATGQGPAEAFF
TRBV30,NA,13,TRBJ1-5,CAWSARADQPQHF
TRBV6-5,NA,15,TRBJ1-2,CASSPWAGGGYGYTF
TRBV7-2,NA,16,TRBJ2-5,CASSLGLGGGGETQYF
TRBV27,TRBD1,16,TRBJ1-6,CASSLDRDSYNSPLHF
TRBV29-1,TRBD1,14,TRBJ1-2,CSVAGQGRIYGYTF
TRBV7-6,NA,14,TRBJ1-1,CASSLEWRGTEAFF
TRBV27,TRBD1,16,TRBJ1-2,CASSLNRGLRNYGYTF
TRBV7-6,NA,16,TRBJ2-5,CASSLDSAGTEETQYF
TRBV24-1,NA,13,TRBJ1-1,CATSEEGYTEAFF
TRBV6-2/TRBV6-3,TRBD1,19,TRBJ1-5,CASSYSPGTGVGSNQPQHF
TRBV5-5,TRBD1,15,TRBJ2-1,CASSVTGTGINEQFF
TRBV7-2,TRBD2,19,TRBJ2-3,CASSAAPPGLAGSTDTQYF
TRBV24-1,TRBD1,14,TRBJ2-5,CATSDPTGNETQYF
TRBV19,TRBD1,13,TRBJ1-2,CASSQTGAVGYTF
TRBV6-2/TRBV6-3,NA,12,TRBJ1-1,CASSYSATEAFF
TRBV9,NA,15,TRBJ2-5,CASSVVASPQETQYF
TRBV4-2,TRBD1,16,TRBJ2-2,CASSHRTGIGTGELFF
TRBV5-6,NA,15,TRBJ1-4,CASSSRQIPLEKLFF
TRBV9,NA,15,TRBJ1-3,CASSVGPGAGNTIYF
TRBV29-1,TRBD1,13,TRBJ1-2,CSVELRQGFGYTF
TRBV3-1/TRBV3-2,NA,13,TRBJ1-5,CASSQDSGPAQHF